This T cell receptor (beta chain) comes out of a study of response to subunit inactivated influenza vaccine. One entry per CDR3 protein, called by TCRdb with MiXCR from the RT-PCR reads. The table records 550,000 to 800,000 distinct CDR3 sequences, 14% of them present only once. Study-wide points: The authors suggested that few new T cells are recruited per seasonal influenza vaccination.

V was pared by 5 bases and J by 0 bases, with 3 bases of the junction left unmatched. This CDR3 is built from 15 residues. Worth noting for this clonotype: The antigen is undetermined.

This chain joins TRBV12-3 or TRBV12-4 and TRBJ2-4; 8 bases map to TRBD1. This sequence originates from a man in his fifties or sixties who received an inactivated influenza vaccine. Sequenced here: PBMCs from blood, sampled roughly 2 weeks before vaccination. CDR3 protein: CASSGQGLAKNIQYF. Written as DNA, the CDR3 is TGTGCCAGCAGTGGACAGGGATTAGCCAAAAACATTCAGTACTTC.